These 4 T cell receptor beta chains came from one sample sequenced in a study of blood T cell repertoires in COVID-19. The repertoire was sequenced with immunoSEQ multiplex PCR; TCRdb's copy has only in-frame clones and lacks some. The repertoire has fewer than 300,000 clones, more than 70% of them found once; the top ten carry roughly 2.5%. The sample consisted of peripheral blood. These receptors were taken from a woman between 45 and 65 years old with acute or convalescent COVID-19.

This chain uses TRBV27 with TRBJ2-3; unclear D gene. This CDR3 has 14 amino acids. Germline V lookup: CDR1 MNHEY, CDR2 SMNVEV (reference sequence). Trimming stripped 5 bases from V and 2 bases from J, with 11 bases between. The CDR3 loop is CASSMTSLTDTQYF. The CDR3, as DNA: TGTGCCAGCAGTATGACATCCCTCACAGATACGCAGTATTTT.

CDR3 loop: CSSRALSGYTF. The CDR3 DNA follows: TGCAGCTCGAGGGCCTTGAGTGGCTACACCTTC. The chain links TRBV20-1 to TRBJ1-2; D remains unclear. CDR3 length: 11 residues. Germline loops: CDR1 DFQATT, CDR2 SNEGSKA (reference sequence).

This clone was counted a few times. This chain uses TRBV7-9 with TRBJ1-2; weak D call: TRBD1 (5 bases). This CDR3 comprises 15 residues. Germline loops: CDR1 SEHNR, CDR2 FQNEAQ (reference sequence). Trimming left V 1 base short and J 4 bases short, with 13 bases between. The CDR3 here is CASSLGRGGFYGYTF. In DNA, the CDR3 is TGTGCCAGCAGCTTAGGGAGGGGTGGCTTCTATGGCTACACCTTC.

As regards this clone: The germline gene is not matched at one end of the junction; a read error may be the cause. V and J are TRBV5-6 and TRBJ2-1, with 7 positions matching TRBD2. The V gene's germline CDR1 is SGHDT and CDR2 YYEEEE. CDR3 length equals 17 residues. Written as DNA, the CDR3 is TGTGCCAGCAGGGAAAATCGGGGGGTTGGGAGTTACAGTGAGCAGTTCTTC. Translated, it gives CASRENRGVGSYSEQFF. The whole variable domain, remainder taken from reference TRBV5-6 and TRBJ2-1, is DAGVTQSPTHLIKTRGQQVTLRCSPKSGHDTVSWYQQALGQGPQFIFQYYEEEERQRGNFPDRFSGHQFPNYSSELNVNALLLGDSALYLCASRENRGVGSYSEQFFGPGTRLTVL.